Listed below are T cell receptor beta chains from one sample, sequenced in a study of CD8+CD57+ T cells in acquired aplastic anemia. One entry per CDR3 protein results from TCRdb running MiXCR on the reads. The sample shows hundreds of thousands of distinct CDR3 sequences, about two thirds of them seen only once. Sequencing used sorted CD4+, CD8+, or CD8+CD57+ T cells (not recorded which) from PBMCs. The origin of the receptors is a human donor in good health, serving as a control. CDR3s include the opening cysteine and the closing phenylalanine or tryptophan. The D gene is left open where the match is weak. The listing skips clone size in some rows; elsewhere it reads once, few, many or a size class.

>TRBJ1-4|TRBV24-1|.|TRBD1
CATSRTGGAPDKLFF
TGTGCCACCAGTAGGACAGGCGGCGCTCCAGATAAACTGTTTTTT
>TRBJ2-7|TRBV7-9|.|.
CASTLVLYGQHF
TGTGCCAGCACCTTAGTACTTTATGGGCAGCACTTC
>TRBJ1-2|TRBV3-1|many|TRBD1
CASSTQGYYGYTF
TGTGCCAGCAGTACACAGGGGTACTATGGCTACACCTTC
>TRBJ1-2|TRBV19|.|.
CASSTEQFIYGYTF
TGTGCCAGTAGTACCGAACAGTTCATCTATGGCTACACCTTC
>TRBJ1-6|TRBV7-2|.|.
CASSLAQGMQSAPHF
TGTGCCAGCAGCTTAGCCCAGGGGATGCAATCAGCCCCACACTTT
>TRBJ2-3|TRBV10-3|.|.
CAISDGSVSTDTQYF
TGTGCCATCAGTGACGGGTCGGTAAGCACAGATACGCAGTATTTT
>TRBJ1-1|TRBV20-1|.|.
CSALKGQSTEAFF
TGCAGTGCCCTTAAGGGCCAGAGCACTGAAGCTTTCTTT
>TRBJ2-7|TRBV9|many|TRBD1
CASSLSWDRTYEQYF
TGTGCCAGCAGCCTCAGTTGGGACAGAACCTACGAGCAGTACTTC
>TRBJ2-3|TRBV7-2|.|.
CASSVVSRGTDTQYF
TGTGCCAGCAGCGTAGTCAGTCGCGGCACGGATACGCAGTATTTT
>TRBJ2-7|TRBV9|.|.
CASSSRATTSEQYF
TGTGCCAGCAGTTCCAGGGCAACAACCTCCGAGCAGTACTTC
>TRBJ2-7|TRBV2|.|TRBD2
CASSLRGGQVGYEQYF
TGTGCCAGCAGTTTACGCGGGGGGCAGGTTGGCTACGAGCAGTACTTC
>TRBJ1-1|TRBV2|.|TRBD1
CASSRDREEAFF
TGTGCCAGCAGTCGGGACAGGGAAGAAGCTTTCTTT
>TRBJ1-2|TRBV20-1|.|.
CSVGTSGVRYGYTF
TGCAGCGTTGGGACTAGCGGGGTGAGATATGGCTACACCTTC
>TRBJ1-6|TRBV7-2|many|TRBD1
CASSGQGFSPLHF
TGTGCCAGCAGTGGACAGGGTTTCTCACCCCTCCACTTT
>TRBJ2-3|TRBV20-1|.|.
CSARGPGARLADTQYF
TGCAGTGCTAGAGGGCCCGGGGCGCGTTTAGCAGATACGCAGTATTTT
>TRBJ1-2|TRBV12-5|many|.
CASGLFQGNYGYTF
TGTGCTAGTGGTTTGTTCCAGGGCAACTATGGCTACACCTTC
>TRBJ1-5|TRBV9|once|.
CASSQAGLNNQPQHF
TGCGCCAGCAGCCAAGCAGGACTAAACAATCAGCCCCAGCATTTT
>TRBJ2-7|TRBV6-5|many|.
CASRESGRSSYEQYF
TGTGCCAGCAGGGAGTCGGGACGGTCGAGTTACGAGCAGTACTTC
>TRBJ2-5|TRBV5-6|.|.
CASSKELGQETQYF
TGTGCCAGCAGCAAGGAACTAGGCCAAGAGACCCAGTACTTC
>TRBJ1-1|TRBV6-2/TRBV6-3|few|TRBD1
CASSYRTGNMNTEAFF
TGTGCCAGCAGTTACAGGACAGGAAACATGAACACTGAAGCTTTCTTT
>TRBJ1-5|TRBV5-1|.|.
CASSLGLVGRPQHF
TGCGCCAGCAGCTTGGGACTAGTGGGTCGGCCCCAGCATTTT
>TRBJ1-1|TRBV20-1|many|TRBD1
CSARELRDSRYLNTEAFF
TGCAGTGCTAGAGAGTTACGGGACAGCAGATACCTGAACACTGAAGCTTTCTTT
>TRBJ2-5|TRBV7-7|few|.
CASSLTGASQETQYF
TGTGCCAGCAGCTTAACAGGTGCTTCCCAAGAGACCCAGTACTTC
>TRBJ1-3|TRBV2|few|.
CASSPDRTSGNTIYF
TGTGCCAGCAGTCCCGACCGAACCTCTGGAAACACCATATATTTT
>TRBJ1-1|TRBV20-1|.|.
CSATDRQAGAFF
TGCAGTGCTACGGACCGACAGGCGGGGGCTTTCTTT
>TRBJ2-1|TRBV15|.|.
CATSTLTATLENEQFF
TGTGCCACCAGCACCTTAACAGCTACCCTTGAAAATGAGCAGTTCTTC
>TRBJ1-1|TRBV11-1|once|.
CASSQGGSPQRDTEAFF
TGTGCCAGCAGCCAAGGAGGCTCGCCCCAGAGGGACACTGAAGCTTTCTTT
>TRBJ1-1|TRBV11-1|.|.
CASSVARGTKAFF
TGTGCCAGCAGCGTAGCCCGGGGTACAAAAGCTTTCTTT
>TRBJ1-6|TRBV2|.|.
CASKSEGKNSHYHF
TGTGCCAGCAAGTCGGAGGGGAAGAATTCGCACTATCACTTT
>TRBJ1-1|TRBV20-1|.|.
CSSRLTTTDSFF
TGCAGCTCCAGGTTGACAACCACTGACTCTTTCTTT
>TRBJ2-5|TRBV11-2|.|TRBD1
CASSLDRVRGGQPQYF
TGTGCCAGCAGCTTAGATCGCGTTCGAGGGGGCCAGCCCCAGTACTTC
>TRBJ1-1|TRBV20-1|.|.
CSARAGANTEAFF
TGCAGTGCTAGAGCAGGGGCGAACACTGAAGCTTTCTTT
>TRBJ1-1|TRBV3-1|many|.
CASQRGGGGTEAFF
TGTGCCAGCCAAAGGGGGGGAGGAGGAACTGAAGCTTTCTTT
>TRBJ2-6|TRBV7-2|.|.
CASTEVGTGANVLTF
.
>TRBJ2-7|TRBV5-1|.|.
CATSMDAADEQYF
TGCGCCACCAGCATGGACGCTGCGGACGAGCAGTACTTC
>TRBJ1-1|TRBV24-1|once|.
CATSLGGSGHTEAFF
TGTGCCACCAGCCTCGGGGGGTCGGGTCACACTGAAGCTTTCTTT
>TRBJ2-3|TRBV2|.|.
CASSPDVGTHTQYF
TGTGCCAGCAGCCCGGACGTCGGCACACATACGCAGTATTTT
>TRBJ2-5|TRBV10-3|many|TRBD1
CAISPDPGQAKETQYF
TGTGCCATCAGCCCGGATCCGGGACAGGCGAAAGAGACCCAGTACTTC
>TRBJ2-7|TRBV5-1|.|.
CASSLSTGNSYEQYF
TGCGCCAGCAGCTTGTCTACGGGGAACTCCTACGAGCAGTACTTC
>TRBJ1-1|TRBV7-9|.|.
CASSLAPRTLGGVTEAFF
TGTGCCAGCAGTTTGGCCCCCCGGACATTAGGGGGGGTGACTGAAGCTTTCTTT
>TRBJ1-5|TRBV11-3|.|.
CASSLGGGLSNQPQHF
TGTGCCAGCAGCTTAGGGGGTGGCTTAAGCAATCAGCCCCAGCATTTT
>TRBJ2-7|TRBV12-3/TRBV12-4|.|.
CASSPTRTYEQYF
TGTGCCAGCAGCCCCACACGAACCTACGAGCAGTACTTC
>TRBJ2-3|TRBV7-2|many|TRBD2
CASSFSGGPRTDTQYF
TGTGCCAGCAGCTTTAGCGGGGGCCCCCGCACAGATACGCAGTATTTT
>TRBJ2-3|TRBV7-2|many|.
CASSLDGGSTDTQYF
TGTGCCAGCAGCCTAGACGGGGGAAGCACAGATACGCAGTATTTT